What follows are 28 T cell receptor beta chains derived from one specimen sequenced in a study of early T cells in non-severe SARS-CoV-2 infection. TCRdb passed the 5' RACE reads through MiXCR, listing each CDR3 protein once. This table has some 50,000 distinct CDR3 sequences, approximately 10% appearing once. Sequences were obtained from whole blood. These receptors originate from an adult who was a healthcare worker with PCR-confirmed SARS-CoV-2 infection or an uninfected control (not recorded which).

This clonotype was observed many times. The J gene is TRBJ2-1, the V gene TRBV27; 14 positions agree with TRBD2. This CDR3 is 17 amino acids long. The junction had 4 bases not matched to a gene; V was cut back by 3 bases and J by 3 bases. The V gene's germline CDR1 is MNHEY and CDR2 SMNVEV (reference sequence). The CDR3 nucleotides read TGTGCCAGCAGTTTGGGGACTAGCGGGAGTCGCTACAATGAGCAGTTCTTC. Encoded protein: CASSLGTSGSRYNEQFF.

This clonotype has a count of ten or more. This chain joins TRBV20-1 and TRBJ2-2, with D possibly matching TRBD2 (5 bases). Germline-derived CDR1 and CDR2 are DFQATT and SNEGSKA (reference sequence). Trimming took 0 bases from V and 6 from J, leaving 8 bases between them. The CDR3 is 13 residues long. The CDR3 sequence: CSARDPEAGELFF. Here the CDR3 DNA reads TGCAGTGCTAGAGATCCGGAGGCCGGGGAGCTGTTTTTT.

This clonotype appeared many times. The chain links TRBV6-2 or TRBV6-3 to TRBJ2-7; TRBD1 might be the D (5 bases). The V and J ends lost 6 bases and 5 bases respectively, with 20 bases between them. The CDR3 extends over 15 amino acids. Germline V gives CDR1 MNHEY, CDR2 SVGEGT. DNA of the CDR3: TGTGCCAGCAGCCTTTCGACCGACAGCCCCAACGAGCAGTACTTC. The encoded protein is CASSLSTDSPNEQYF.

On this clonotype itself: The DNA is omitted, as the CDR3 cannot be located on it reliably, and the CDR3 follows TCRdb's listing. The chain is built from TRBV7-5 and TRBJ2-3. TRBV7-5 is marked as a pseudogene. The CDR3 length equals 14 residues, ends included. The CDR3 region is CISVPEAETDTQYF.

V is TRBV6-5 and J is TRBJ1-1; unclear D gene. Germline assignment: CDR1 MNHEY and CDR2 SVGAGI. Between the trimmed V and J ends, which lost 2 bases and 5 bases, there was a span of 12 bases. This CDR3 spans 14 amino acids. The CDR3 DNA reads TGTGCCAGCAGTTACGGACCCTCAGGTACTGAAGCTTTCTTT. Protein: CASSYGPSGTEAFF.

Here the CDR3 reads CASSETGMVEETQYF. DNA of the CDR3: TGCGCCAGCAGCGAAACAGGGATGGTAGAAGAGACCCAGTACTTC. This chain connects TRBV5-1 to TRBJ2-5; D possibly corresponds to TRBD1 (6 bases). The CDR3 has 15 residues. Per the germline V gene, CDR1 is SGHRS and CDR2 is YFSETQ. V gave up 4 bases and J gave up 3 bases, with 16 bases separating them. Based on the CDR3 plus reference TRBV5-1 and TRBJ2-5, the full variable domain is KAGVTQTPRYLIKTRGQQVTLSCSPISGHRSVSWYQQTPGQGLQFLFEYFSETQRNKGNFPGRFSGRQFSNSRSEMNVSTLELGDSALYLCASSETGMVEETQYFGPGTRLLVL.

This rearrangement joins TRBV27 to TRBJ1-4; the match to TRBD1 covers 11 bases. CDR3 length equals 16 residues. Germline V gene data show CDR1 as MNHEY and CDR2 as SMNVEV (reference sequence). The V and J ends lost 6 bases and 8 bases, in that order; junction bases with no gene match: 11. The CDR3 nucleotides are TGTGCCAGCAGGGACAGGGGGCGCGAGGGGAGAGAAAAACTGTTTTTT. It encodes CASRDRGREGREKLFF.

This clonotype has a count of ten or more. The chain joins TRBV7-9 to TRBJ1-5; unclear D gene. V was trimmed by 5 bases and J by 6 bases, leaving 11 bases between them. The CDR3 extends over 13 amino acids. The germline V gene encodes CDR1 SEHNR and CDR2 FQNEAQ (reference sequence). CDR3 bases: TGTGCCAGCAGCAACGAGGAGAGTCAGCCCCAGCATTTT. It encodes CASSNEESQPQHF.

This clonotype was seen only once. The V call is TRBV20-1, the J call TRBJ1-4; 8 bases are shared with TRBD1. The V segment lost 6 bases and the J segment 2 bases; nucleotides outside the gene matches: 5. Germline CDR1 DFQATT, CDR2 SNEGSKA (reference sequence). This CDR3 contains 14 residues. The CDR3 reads CSATQGATNEKLFF. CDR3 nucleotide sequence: TGCAGTGCGACTCAGGGGGCGACTAATGAAAAACTGTTTTTT.

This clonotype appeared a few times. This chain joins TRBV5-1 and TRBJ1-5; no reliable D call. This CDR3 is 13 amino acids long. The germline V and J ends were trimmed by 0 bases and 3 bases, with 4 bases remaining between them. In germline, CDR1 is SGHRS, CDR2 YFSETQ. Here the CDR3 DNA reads TGCGCCAGCAGCTTGGAGATCAATCAGCCCCAGCATTTT. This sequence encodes CASSLEINQPQHF.

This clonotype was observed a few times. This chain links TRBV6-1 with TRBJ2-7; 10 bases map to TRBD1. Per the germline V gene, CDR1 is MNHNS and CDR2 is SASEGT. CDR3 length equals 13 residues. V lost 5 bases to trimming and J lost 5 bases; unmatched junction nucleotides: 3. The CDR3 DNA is TGTGCCAGCAGTTGGGACAGGGGCCACGAGCAGTACTTC. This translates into CASSWDRGHEQYF.

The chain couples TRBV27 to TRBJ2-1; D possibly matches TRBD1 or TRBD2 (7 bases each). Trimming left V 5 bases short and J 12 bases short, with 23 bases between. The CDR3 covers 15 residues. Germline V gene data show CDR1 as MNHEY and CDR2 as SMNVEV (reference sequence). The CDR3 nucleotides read TGTGCCAGCAGTCCCGGGGAGGGGGCTTTCAACGGGCAGTTCTTC. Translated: CASSPGEGAFNGQFF.

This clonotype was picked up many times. CDR3 DNA sequence: TGTGCCAGCAGTTTATCAGGACAGGGGTATGGCTACACCTTC. Protein: CASSLSGQGYGYTF. V and J are TRBV27 and TRBJ1-2; 9 bases map to TRBD1. The CDR3 length is 14 residues. The trim removed 0 bases at V and 5 bases at J, leaving 1 base unmatched. Germline V gene data show CDR1 as MNHEY and CDR2 as SMNVEV (reference sequence).

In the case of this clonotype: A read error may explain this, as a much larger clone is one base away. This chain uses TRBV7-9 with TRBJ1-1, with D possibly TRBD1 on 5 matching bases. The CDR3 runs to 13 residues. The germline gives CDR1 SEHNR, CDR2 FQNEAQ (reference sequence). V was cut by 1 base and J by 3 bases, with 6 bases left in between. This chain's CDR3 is CASSLEGDTEAFF. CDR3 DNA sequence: TGTGCCAGCAGCTTAGAAGGGGACACTGAAGCTTTCTTT. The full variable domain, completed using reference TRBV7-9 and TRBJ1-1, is DTGVSQNPRHKITKRGQNVTFRCDPISEHNRLYWYRQTLGQGPEFLTYFQNEAQLEKSRLLSDRFSAERPKGSFSTLEIQRTEQGDSAMYLCASSLEGDTEAFFGQGTRLTVV.

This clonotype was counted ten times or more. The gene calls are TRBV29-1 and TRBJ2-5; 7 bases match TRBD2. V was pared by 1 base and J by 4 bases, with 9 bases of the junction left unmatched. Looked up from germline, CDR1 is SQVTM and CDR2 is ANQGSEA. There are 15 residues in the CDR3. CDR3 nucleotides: TGCAGCGTTGAAGGCTCGACTAGCTACACAGAGACCCAGTACTTC. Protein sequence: CSVEGSTSYTETQYF.

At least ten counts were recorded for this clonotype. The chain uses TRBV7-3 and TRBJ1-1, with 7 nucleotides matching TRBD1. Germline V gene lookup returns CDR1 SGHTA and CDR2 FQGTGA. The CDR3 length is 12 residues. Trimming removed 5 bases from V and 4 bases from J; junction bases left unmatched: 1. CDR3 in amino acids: CASSPGGTEAFF. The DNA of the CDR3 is TGTGCCAGCAGCCCAGGGGGCACTGAAGCTTTCTTT.

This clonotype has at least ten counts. CDR3 DNA: TGTGCCATCAGGGAGGGGACTAGGGGGAAGGAGACCCAGTACTTC. This codes for CAIREGTRGKETQYF. The V gene is TRBV10-3, the J gene TRBJ2-5; 8 nucleotides match TRBD2. The V and J ends lost 6 bases and 5 bases, in that order; junction bases with no gene match: 11. Looked up from germline, CDR1 is ENHRY and CDR2 is SYGVKD. This CDR3 spans 15 amino acids.

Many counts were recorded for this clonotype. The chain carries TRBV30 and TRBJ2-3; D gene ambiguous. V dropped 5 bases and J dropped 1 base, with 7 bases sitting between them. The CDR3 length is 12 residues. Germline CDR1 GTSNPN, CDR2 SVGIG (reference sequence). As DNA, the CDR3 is TGTGCCTGGGGGTCTGGCACAGATACGCAGTATTTT. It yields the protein CAWGSGTDTQYF.

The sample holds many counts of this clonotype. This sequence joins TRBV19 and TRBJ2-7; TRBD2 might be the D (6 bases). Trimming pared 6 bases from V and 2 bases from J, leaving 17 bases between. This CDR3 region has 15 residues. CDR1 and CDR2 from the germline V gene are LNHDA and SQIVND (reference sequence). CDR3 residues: CASRGEEVAPYEQYF. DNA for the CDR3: TGTGCCAGTAGGGGGGAGGAAGTGGCCCCCTACGAGCAGTACTTC. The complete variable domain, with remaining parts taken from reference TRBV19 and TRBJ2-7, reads DGGITQSPKYLFRKEGQNVTLSCEQNLNHDAMYWYRQDPGQGLRLIYYSQIVNDFQKGDIAEGYSVSREKKESFPLTVTSAQKNPTAFYLCASRGEEVAPYEQYFGPGTRLTVT.

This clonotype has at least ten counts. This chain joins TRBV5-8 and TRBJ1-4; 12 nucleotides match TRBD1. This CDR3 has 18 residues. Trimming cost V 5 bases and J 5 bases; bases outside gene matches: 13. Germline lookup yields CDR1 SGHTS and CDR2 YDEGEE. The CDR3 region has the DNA TGTGCCAGCAGTATCACCGGGACAGGGGGCTTTTTGAATGAAAAACTGTTTTTT. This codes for CASSITGTGGFLNEKLFF.

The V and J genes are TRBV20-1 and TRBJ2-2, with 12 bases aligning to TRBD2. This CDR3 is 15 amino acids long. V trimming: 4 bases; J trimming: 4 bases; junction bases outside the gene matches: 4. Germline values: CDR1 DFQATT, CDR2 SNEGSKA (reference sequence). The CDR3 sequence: CSATPGLAGTGELFF. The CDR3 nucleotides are TGCAGTGCTACTCCGGGACTAGCGGGCACCGGGGAGCTGTTTTTT.

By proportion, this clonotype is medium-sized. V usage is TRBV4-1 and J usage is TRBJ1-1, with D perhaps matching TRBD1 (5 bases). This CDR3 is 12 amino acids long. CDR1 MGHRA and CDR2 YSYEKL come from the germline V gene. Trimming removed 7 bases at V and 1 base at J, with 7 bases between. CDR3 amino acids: CASNTGNTEAFF. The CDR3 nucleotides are TGCGCCAGCAACACAGGGAACACTGAAGCTTTCTTT.

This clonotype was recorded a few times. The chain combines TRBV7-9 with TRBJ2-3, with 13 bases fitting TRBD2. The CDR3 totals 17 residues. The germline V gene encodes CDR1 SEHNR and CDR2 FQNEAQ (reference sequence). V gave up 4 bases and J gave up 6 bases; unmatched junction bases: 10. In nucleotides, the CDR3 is TGTGCCAGCAGCTACCCGACTAGCGGGGGGCCGGGGGATACGCAGTATTTT. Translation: CASSYPTSGGPGDTQYF.

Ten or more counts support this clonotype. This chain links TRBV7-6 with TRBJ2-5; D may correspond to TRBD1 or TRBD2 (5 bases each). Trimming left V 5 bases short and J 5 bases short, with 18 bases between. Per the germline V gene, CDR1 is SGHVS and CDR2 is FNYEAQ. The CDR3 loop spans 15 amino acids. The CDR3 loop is CASSRQRAMGETQYF. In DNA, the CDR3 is TGTGCCAGCAGCAGACAGAGGGCTATGGGGGAGACCCAGTACTTC.

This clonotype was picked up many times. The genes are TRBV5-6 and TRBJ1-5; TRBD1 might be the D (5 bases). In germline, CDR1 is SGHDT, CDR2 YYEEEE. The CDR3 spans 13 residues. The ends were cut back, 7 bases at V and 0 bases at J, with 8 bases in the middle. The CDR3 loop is CASGTYSNQPQHF. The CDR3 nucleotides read TGTGCCAGCGGGACCTATAGCAATCAGCCCCAGCATTTT.

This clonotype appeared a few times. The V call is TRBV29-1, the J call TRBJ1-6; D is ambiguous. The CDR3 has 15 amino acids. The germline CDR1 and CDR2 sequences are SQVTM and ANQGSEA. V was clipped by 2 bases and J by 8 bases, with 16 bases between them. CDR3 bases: TGCAGCGTTGAACGAGGGCAGGTAAACGATTCACCCCTCCACTTT. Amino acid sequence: CSVERGQVNDSPLHF.

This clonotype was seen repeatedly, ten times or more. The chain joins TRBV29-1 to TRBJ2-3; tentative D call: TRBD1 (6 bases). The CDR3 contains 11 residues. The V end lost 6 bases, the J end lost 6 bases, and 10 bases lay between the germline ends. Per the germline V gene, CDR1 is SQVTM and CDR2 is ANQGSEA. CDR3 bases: TGCAGCGTCAGGGGCAGCGATACGCAGTATTTT. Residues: CSVRGSDTQYF.

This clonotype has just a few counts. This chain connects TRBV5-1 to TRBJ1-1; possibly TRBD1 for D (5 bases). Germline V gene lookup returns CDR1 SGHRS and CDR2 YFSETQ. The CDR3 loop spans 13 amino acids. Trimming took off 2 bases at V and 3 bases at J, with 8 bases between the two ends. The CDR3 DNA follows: TGCGCCAGCAGCTTTCAGGGAGACACTGAAGCTTTCTTT. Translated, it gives CASSFQGDTEAFF.